The 3 T cell receptor beta chains below come from one sample, sequenced in a study of T cell changes during pregnancy in multiple sclerosis. Measured with immunoSEQ multiplex PCR; TCRdb has only the in-frame clones, and not every one. The sample holds tens of thousands of clones, about 94% seen once. The material sequenced was CD8+ T cells from peripheral blood mononuclear cells, taken in the first trimester of pregnancy. The receptors were sampled from a female donor with multiple sclerosis, enrolled in a pregnancy study.

A single count supports this clone. As DNA, the CDR3 is TGTGCCAGCAGTATACTAGCGGGAGCATACAATGAGCAGTTCTTC. It yields the protein CASSILAGAYNEQFF. V usage is TRBV2 and J usage is TRBJ2-1, with 11 positions matching TRBD2. Losses at the gene ends were 5 bases for V and 4 bases for J; bases not matched to a gene: 4. The CDR3 consists of 15 residues. Germline V gives CDR1 SNHLY, CDR2 FYNNEI.

This chain uses TRBV7-9 with TRBJ2-1; 9 nucleotides match TRBD2. V dropped 5 bases and J dropped 3; count of bases not matched to a gene: 5. Germline assignment: CDR1 SEHNR and CDR2 FQNEAQ (reference sequence). The CDR3 length is 15 residues. In DNA, the CDR3 is TGTGCCAGCAGCAACGGACTAGCGCACTACAATGAGCAGTTCTTC. Its translation: CASSNGLAHYNEQFF.

The chain joins TRBV6-5 to TRBJ1-4; a possible D gene is TRBD1 (6 bases). The V end lost 6 bases, the J end lost 6 bases, and 14 bases lay between the germline ends. This CDR3 is 14 amino acids long. Per germline, CDR1 MNHEY and CDR2 SVGAGI. The CDR3 nucleotides are TGTGCCAGCAGCTCCACAGGGTCCGATGAAAAACTGTTTTTT. Translation: CASSSTGSDEKLFF.